This TCR beta chain was retrieved from a study of T cell repertoires in cytomegalovirus infection. The CDR3 is made up of 17 amino acids. V trimming: 1 base; J trimming: 4 bases; junction bases outside the gene matches: 7. The germline V gene encodes CDR1 SGHVS and CDR2 FQNEAQ. This clonotype occurred many times. TCRdb reprocessed the reads with MiXCR, giving one entry per CDR3 protein. The sample consists of 500,000 to 600,000 distinct CDR3 sequences, 15% to 20% of them appearing once. V and J are TRBV7-8 and TRBJ1-1; 12 bases agree with TRBD1. The sequence derives from a human donor in good health (CMV status not recorded). Some clones in this sample may be carry-over from other donors' samples. Material: CD8+ T cells from PBMCs. The CDR3 is CASSLVGQGALGTEAFF. CDR3 sequence (DNA): TGTGCCAGCAGCTTAGTGGGACAGGGGGCGTTGGGCACTGAAGCTTTCTTT.